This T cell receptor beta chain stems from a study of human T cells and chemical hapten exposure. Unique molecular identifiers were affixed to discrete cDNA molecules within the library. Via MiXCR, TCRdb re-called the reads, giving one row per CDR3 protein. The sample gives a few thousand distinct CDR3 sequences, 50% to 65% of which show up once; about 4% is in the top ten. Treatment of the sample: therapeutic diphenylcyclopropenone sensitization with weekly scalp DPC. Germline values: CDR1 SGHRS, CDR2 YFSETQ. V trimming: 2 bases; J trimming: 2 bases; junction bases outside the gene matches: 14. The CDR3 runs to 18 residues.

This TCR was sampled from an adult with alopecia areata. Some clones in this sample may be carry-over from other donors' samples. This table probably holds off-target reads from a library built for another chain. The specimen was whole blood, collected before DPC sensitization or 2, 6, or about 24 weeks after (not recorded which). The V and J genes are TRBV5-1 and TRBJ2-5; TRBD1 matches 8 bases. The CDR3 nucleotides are TGCGCCAGCAGCTTAGGGACAGGAGGACCACTTCGACAAGAGACCCAGTACTTC. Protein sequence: CASSLGTGGPLRQETQYF.